The 32 T cell receptor beta chains below come from one sample, sequenced in a study of Ad26.COV2.S vaccination and SARS-CoV-2 variants. The treatment was: some 20 received Ad26.COV2.S at low or high dose, single or two shots; 5 received placebo; per-sample allocation not given. Sampling was performed 63 days after the first vaccine or placebo injection. Profiled with immunoSEQ multiplex PCR; TCRdb holds only in-frame clones, not every one. The profile shows more than 250,000 clones, 80% to 90% of them singletons. Material: peripheral blood, obtained in a trial of Ad26.COV2.S vaccine versus placebo. The source of these receptors is a person between 18 and 59 years old who received the Ad26.COV2.S COVID-19 vaccine or a placebo.

This chain connects TRBV5-1 to TRBJ2-2, with 10 bases matching TRBD2. Germline CDR1 is SGHRS and CDR2 is YFSETQ. V lost 2 bases and J lost 4; bases outside the gene matches: 8. The CDR3 length is 17 residues. CDR3 nucleotides: TGCGCCAGCAGCTTAGAGCGGGAGGGCCTAGGCACCGGGGAGCTGTTTTTT. It encodes CASSLEREGLGTGELFF.

This chain joins TRBV15 and TRBJ1-1; D possibly corresponds to TRBD1 (5 bases). Trimming shortened V by 1 base and J by 6 bases, and 9 bases separated the two germline ends. CDR1 is LNHNV, CDR2 YYDKDF, per germline (reference sequence). This CDR3 spans 13 amino acids. In DNA form, the CDR3 reads TGTGCCACCAGCAGAGGGACATTCGCTGAAGCTTTCTTT. It specifies CATSRGTFAEAFF.

This chain uses TRBV5-1 with TRBJ1-3; 7 bases are a match to TRBD1. This CDR3 is built from 17 residues. Trimming took 0 bases from V and 0 from J; bases not matched to a gene: 6. Germline CDR1 SGHRS, CDR2 YFSETQ. For the CDR3, the DNA is TGCGCCAGCAGCTTGGTAGGGACAGCTAACTCTGGAAACACCATATATTTT. Protein product: CASSLVGTANSGNTIYF.

This chain links TRBV6-5 with TRBJ2-7, with 8 bases matching TRBD1. Looked up from germline, CDR1 is MNHEY and CDR2 is SVGAGI. V lost 6 bases, J lost 5 bases, and 6 bases stayed unmatched. The CDR3 is 13 amino acids. CDR3 sequence: CASRAGGIDEQYF. In nucleotides, the CDR3 is TGTGCCAGCAGGGCAGGGGGCATCGACGAGCAGTACTTC.

This clone was seen a single time. This chain joins TRBV5-4 and TRBJ1-1, with a tentative D call TRBD1 (5 bases). Germline V gene sequence: CDR1 SGHNT, CDR2 YYREEE (reference sequence). The V end was cut by 1 base, the J end by 2 bases, with 15 bases between. The CDR3 runs 16 residues. The CDR3 loop reads CASSLSPGQINTEAFF. CDR3 nucleotides: TGTGCCAGCAGCTTGTCGCCCGGACAAATTAACACTGAAGCTTTCTTT.

The chain combines TRBV9 with TRBJ1-1; 9 nucleotides match TRBD1. J was trimmed by 6 bases and V by 3 bases; bases with no gene match: 3. The CDR3 spans 13 residues. CDR1 is SGDLS, CDR2 YYNGEE, per germline. The CDR3 nucleotides are TGTGCCAGCAGCGGTCGGACAGGGGCTGAAGCTTTCTTT. Protein: CASSGRTGAEAFF. Combining the CDR3 with reference TRBV9 and TRBJ1-1 gives the whole variable domain DSGVTQTPKHLITATGQRVTLRCSPRSGDLSVYWYQQSLDQGLQFLIQYYNGEERAKGNILERFSAQQFPDLHSELNLSSLELGDSALYFCASSGRTGAEAFFGQGTRLTVV.

Notes on this clone: Other DNA sequences from this sample encode an identical CDR3 as well. The V gene is TRBV6-5, the J gene TRBJ1-2, with a weak D call TRBD1 (5 bases). Germline values: CDR1 MNHEY, CDR2 SVGAGI. The germline V and J ends were trimmed by 2 bases and 9 bases, with 7 bases remaining between them. CDR3 length equals 11 residues. CDR3 nucleotide sequence: TGTGCCAGCAGTTACAAGGGGAGCTACACCTTC. As protein: CASSYKGSYTF.

This clone was observed many times. V usage is TRBV7-9 and J usage is TRBJ2-2, with TRBD2 matching 9 bases. Germline V gives CDR1 SEHNR, CDR2 FQNEAQ (reference sequence). The CDR3 extends over 15 amino acids. After removal of 2 bases from V and 6 bases from J, the junction contained 4 bases not matched to a gene. The CDR3 nucleotides are TGTGCCAGCAGCTTATCTATAGCGGGGGCCGGGGAGCTGTTTTTT. This codes for CASSLSIAGAGELFF.

The chain combines TRBV5-1 with TRBJ2-7, with 13 bases fitting TRBD2. CDR3 length: 16 residues. With 4 bases clipped from V and 2 bases from J, the junction kept 6 bases outside the gene matches. Germline loops: CDR1 SGHRS, CDR2 YFSETQ. Written as DNA, the CDR3 is TGCGCCAGCAGCCCGGGACTAGCGGGGTATCCCTACGAGCAGTACTTC. Translated, it gives CASSPGLAGYPYEQYF.

The rearrangement links TRBV3-1 (or the pseudogene TRBV3-2) to TRBJ2-1; D gene unclear. V dropped 3 bases and J dropped 3 bases, with 15 bases sitting between them. This CDR3 spans 16 amino acids. Germline V gene lookup returns CDR1 LGHDT and CDR2 YNNKEL (reference sequence). The CDR3: CASSHATSWVYNEQFF. DNA for the CDR3: TGTGCCAGCAGCCACGCCACGAGTTGGGTCTACAATGAGCAGTTCTTC.

Of note for this clone: Other DNA sequences in the same sample also yield this CDR3. This sequence joins TRBV5-8 and TRBJ2-5; no clear D gene. The CDR3 loop spans 12 amino acids. Trimming shortened V by 0 bases and J by 4 bases, and 4 bases separated the two germline ends. Germline V gene sequence: CDR1 SGHTS, CDR2 YDEGEE. The CDR3 DNA follows: TGTGCCAGCAGCTTGGTGAGAGAGACCCAGTACTTC. This codes for CASSLVRETQYF.

The chain uses TRBV3-1 (or the pseudogene TRBV3-2) and TRBJ2-5, with TRBD1 matching over 9 bases. J gave up 3 bases and V 4 bases, and 9 bases lay outside the gene matches. CDR1 is LGHDT and CDR2 is YNNKEL in the germline V gene (reference sequence). CDR3 length equals 16 residues. The CDR3 region has the DNA TGTGCCAGCAGCCCAGGTCTTGGACAGGGGAAAGAGACCCAGTACTTC. The encoded protein is CASSPGLGQGKETQYF.

This chain's CDR3 is CSVEGQDYGYTF. DNA of the CDR3: TGCAGCGTTGAGGGACAGGACTATGGCTACACCTTC. This chain uses TRBV29-1 with TRBJ1-2, with 8 bases aligning to TRBD1. Per germline, CDR1 SQVTM and CDR2 ANQGSEA. This CDR3 has 12 residues. Unmatched junction bases numbered 0, after V lost 3 bases and J lost 3 bases.

The gene calls are TRBV6-5 and TRBJ2-2; D remains unclear. The germline CDR1 and CDR2 sequences are MNHEY and SVGAGI. Trimming removed 6 bases from V and 5 bases from J, with 16 bases in between. The CDR3 totals 15 residues. DNA of the CDR3: TGTGCCAGCAGCCCAGTGAGCTTCGGAACCGGGGAGCTGTTTTTT. Translation: CASSPVSFGTGELFF.

CDR3 sequence reads: CASSLGMTSGEETQYF. In DNA form, the CDR3 reads TGTGCCAGCAGCTTGGGGATGACTAGCGGGGAAGAGACCCAGTACTTC. This chain connects TRBV5-8 to TRBJ2-5; 11 bases are a match to TRBD2. Germline CDR1 reads SGHTS; CDR2 reads YDEGEE. The CDR3 contains 16 residues. V dropped 0 bases and J dropped 3; count of bases not matched to a gene: 4.

The chain joins TRBV18 to TRBJ2-7; the D gene is possibly TRBD2 (5 bases). With 3 bases removed from V and 2 bases from J, the gap between germline ends came to 14 bases. This CDR3 is built from 15 residues. Germline V gives CDR1 KGHSH, CDR2 LQKENI. Here the CDR3 DNA reads TGTGCCAGCTCACCCGAGACTATCGACACCTACGAGCAGTACTTC. Amino acids: CASSPETIDTYEQYF.

The chain has TRBV5-1 and TRBJ2-6, with 7 bases matching TRBD1. There are 15 residues in the CDR3. Germline V gene data show CDR1 as SGHRS and CDR2 as YFSETQ. V trimming: 4 bases; J trimming: 4 bases; junction bases outside the gene matches: 5. CDR3 sequence (DNA): TGCGCCAGCAGCCCGACAGGGACGGGGGCCAACGTCCTGACTTTC. Protein sequence: CASSPTGTGANVLTF.

The chain recombines TRBV6-5 with TRBJ2-7; 7 bases match TRBD1. V was pared by 6 bases and J by 5 bases, with 10 bases of the junction left unmatched. CDR1 and CDR2 (germline): MNHEY, SVGAGI. The CDR3 is 14 residues long. CDR3 in amino acids: CASRTTGNWDEQYF. In nucleotides, the CDR3 is TGTGCCAGCAGGACGACAGGGAATTGGGACGAGCAGTACTTC.

The rearrangement links TRBV9 to TRBJ2-1; perhaps D is TRBD1 or TRBD2 (6 bases each). The CDR3 totals 16 residues. V dropped 2 bases and J dropped 5 bases, with 17 bases sitting between them. Germline CDR1 reads SGDLS; CDR2 reads YYNGEE. This CDR3 is CASSVAGGTLNNEQFF. The CDR3 DNA reads TGTGCCAGCAGCGTGGCCGGCGGGACATTGAACAATGAGCAGTTCTTC.

This clone appeared once. This chain connects TRBV9 to TRBJ1-4; D gene ambiguous. CDR1 and CDR2 (germline): SGDLS, YYNGEE. This CDR3 spans 13 amino acids. Trimming stripped 4 bases from V and 7 bases from J, with 11 bases between. CDR3: CASSPPGSEKLFF. CDR3 bases: TGTGCCAGCAGCCCACCCGGGTCTGAAAAACTGTTTTTT.

The chain combines TRBV5-5 with TRBJ2-7, with no clear D. V was clipped by 2 bases and J by 3 bases, with 15 bases between them. The CDR3 spans 15 residues. Looked up from germline, CDR1 is SGHKS and CDR2 is YYEKEE (reference sequence). DNA of the CDR3: TGTGCCAGCAGCTTAACCGACGTAGCAGACTACGAGCAGTACTTC. Amino acid sequence: CASSLTDVADYEQYF.

This clone turned up a few times. This chain links TRBV29-1 with TRBJ1-3; the D is unclear. The CDR3 runs to 13 residues. Germline CDR1 is SQVTM and CDR2 is ANQGSEA. With 5 bases removed from V and 0 bases from J, the gap between germline ends came to 8 bases. The CDR3 sequence is CSVRRSSGNTIYF. The DNA of the CDR3 is TGCAGCGTTAGACGGTCCTCTGGAAACACCATATATTTT.

The chain is built from TRBV4-1 and TRBJ2-6, with D possibly TRBD2 on 6 matching bases. CDR3 length: 21 amino acids. V lost 0 bases and J lost 0, with 21 bases in between. Germline-derived CDR1 and CDR2 are MGHRA and YSYEKL. The CDR3 DNA is TGCGCCAGCAGCCAAGAACTTCGCGGGGCTAGCGATTACTCTGGGGCCAACGTCCTGACTTTC. Translated: CASSQELRGASDYSGANVLTF.

This clone was detected only a few times. The chain recombines TRBV5-1 with TRBJ1-1, with a tentative D call TRBD1 (5 bases). Germline CDR1 and CDR2: SGHRS and YFSETQ. The CDR3 covers 15 residues. Trimming left V 2 bases short and J 0 bases short, with 11 bases between. CDR3 DNA sequence: TGCGCCAGCAGCTTAGGAGGGACGTTGAACACTGAAGCTTTCTTT. This translates into CASSLGGTLNTEAFF. Full variable domain (rest looked up from reference TRBV5-1 and TRBJ1-1): KAGVTQTPRYLIKTRGQQVTLSCSPISGHRSVSWYQQTPGQGLQFLFEYFSETQRNKGNFPGRFSGRQFSNSRSEMNVSTLELGDSALYLCASSLGGTLNTEAFFGQGTRLTVV.

The chain joins TRBV19 to TRBJ2-5; D unclear. Germline CDR1 LNHDA, CDR2 SQIVND (reference sequence). Between the trimmed V and J ends, which lost 5 bases and 2 bases, there was a span of 9 bases. The CDR3 sequence is 13 residues long. Written as DNA, the CDR3 is TGTGCCAGTAGTTCGTGGGGTCAAGAGACCCAGTACTTC. As protein: CASSSWGQETQYF.

V and J are TRBV7-9 and TRBJ2-3; D may match TRBD1 or TRBD2 (5 bases each). From germline, CDR1 is SEHNR and CDR2 FQNEAQ (reference sequence). The CDR3 spans 13 residues. V was cut by 6 bases and J by 9 bases, with 16 bases left in between. This CDR3 is CASSPPARDTQYF. The CDR3 nucleotides are TGTGCCAGCAGTCCCCCTGCTAGGGACACGCAGTATTTT.

In its sample, this clone was seen once. This chain connects TRBV6-1 to TRBJ1-1; D call uncertain. CDR1 is MNHNS, CDR2 SASEGT, per germline. The V and J ends lost 5 bases and 2 bases respectively, with 9 bases between them. The CDR3 extends over 13 amino acids. The CDR3 is CASSHTTNTEAFF. In nucleotides, the CDR3 is TGTGCCAGCAGTCATACCACTAACACTGAAGCTTTCTTT.

The rearrangement joins TRBV5-5 to TRBJ2-3, with a tentative D call TRBD2 (6 bases). CDR3 size: 16 residues. Germline-derived CDR1 and CDR2 are SGHKS and YYEKEE (reference sequence). Deletions cut 4 bases from V and 0 bases from J, with 15 bases between. CDR3 sequence reads: CASSPRRVISTDTQYF. For the CDR3, the DNA is TGTGCCAGCAGCCCAAGGAGGGTTATCAGCACAGATACGCAGTATTTT.

J is TRBJ2-4 and V is TRBV19; TRBD2 aligns across 7 bases. CDR1 is LNHDA and CDR2 is SQIVND in the germline V gene (reference sequence). The CDR3 runs to 14 residues. The V segment lost 6 bases and the J segment 6 bases; nucleotides outside the gene matches: 8. The chain's CDR3 is CASRVGGSGNIQYF. Written as DNA, the CDR3 is TGTGCCAGTAGGGTGGGGGGGTCTGGAAACATTCAGTACTTC.

This chain links TRBV25-1 with TRBJ2-5; 9 nucleotides agree with TRBD1. In germline, CDR1 is MGHDK, CDR2 SYGVNS. Unmatched junction bases numbered 6, after V lost 7 bases and J lost 3 bases. CDR3 length: 14 amino acids. CDR3 sequence (DNA): TGTGCCAGCACCCGATGGACAGGGGAAGAGACCCAGTACTTC. Translation gives CASTRWTGEETQYF.

The J gene is TRBJ1-2, the V gene TRBV5-4; D not resolved. Per germline, CDR1 SGHNT and CDR2 YYREEE (reference sequence). V shed 4 bases and J shed 2 bases, with 9 bases lying between them. The CDR3 sequence is 13 residues long. CDR3 sequence reads: CASSADLNYGYTF. CDR3 sequence (DNA): TGTGCCAGCAGCGCAGACTTAAACTATGGCTACACCTTC.

This chain uses TRBV7-8 with TRBJ1-1; 8 nucleotides match TRBD1. J lost 4 bases, V lost 5 bases, and 9 bases had no gene match. Germline V lookup: CDR1 SGHVS, CDR2 FQNEAQ. CDR3 size: 15 residues. Here the CDR3 DNA reads TGTGCCAGCAGCCCACGGACAGGGAAATTCACTGAAGCTTTCTTT. Its translation: CASSPRTGKFTEAFF.